The rows below give T cell receptor beta chains drawn from one sample of a study of blood T cell repertoires in COVID-19. Measured with immunoSEQ multiplex PCR; TCRdb has only the in-frame clones, and not every one. The repertoire holds roughly 110,000 clones, with 70% to 80% as singletons. Input material: peripheral blood. These receptors were taken from a man aged 80 or over with COVID-19, enrolled during active disease. The CDR3 runs from the conserved cysteine through the conserved F or W. The D gene is left open where the match is weak. Expanded clones get a size class; other rows say once, few or many, or leave the size out.

>TRBD2|TRBV5-5|.|TRBJ2-1
TGTGCCAGCAGCTTGGAAGGGACTAGCCTCTACAATGAGCAGTTCTTC
CASSLEGTSLYNEQFF
>TRBD1|TRBV30|.|TRBJ1-2
TGTGCCTGGAGGATGACAGGGGTGGTTTATGGCTACACCTTC
CAWRMTGVVYGYTF
>.|TRBV28|.|TRBJ2-7
TGTGCCAGCAGTCCTGGGGGCAGCTCCTACGAGCAGTACTTC
CASSPGGSSYEQYF
>.|TRBV2|.|TRBJ2-7
TGTGCCAGCAGTCCAGGGATTTTCGACGAGCAGTACTTC
CASSPGIFDEQYF
>.|TRBV18|few|TRBJ1-2
TGTGCCAGCTCACCGGGAGCAGGTACTAACTATGGCTACACCTTC
CASSPGAGTNYGYTF
>.|TRBV28|few|TRBJ1-2
TGTGCCAGCAGGGAGCGCGGAGGGTATGGCTACACCTTC
CASRERGGYGYTF
>.|TRBV11-3|.|TRBJ2-7
TGTGCCAGCAGCTCCTCCCCGGACACGGACTCCTACGAGCAGTACTTC
CASSSSPDTDSYEQYF
>.|TRBV6-5|once|TRBJ1-3
TGTGCCAGCAGTTCCAGGGGAAGTACCGGAAACACCATATATTTT
CASSSRGSTGNTIYF
>.|TRBV5-1|.|TRBJ2-2
TGCGCCAGCAGCTTGCGTGTCCCTGGGGAGCTGTTTTTT
CASSLRVPGELFF
>TRBD1|TRBV15|.|TRBJ1-2
TGTGCCACCAGCAGAGGGAGGACAGGGGAGAGTGGCTACACCTTC
CATSRGRTGESGYTF
>.|TRBV28|.|TRBJ2-7
TGTGCCAGCAGGCCTGTGAGAGGCTCCTACGAGCAGTACTTC
CASRPVRGSYEQYF
>.|TRBV27|.|TRBJ1-3
TGTGCCAGCAGTCGCGACTTTGGCTCTGGAAACACCATATATTTT
CASSRDFGSGNTIYF
>.|TRBV20-1|few|TRBJ2-7
TGCAGTGCTAGTCAATCGGACGAGCAGTACTTC
CSASQSDEQYF
>.|TRBV7-9|.|TRBJ1-1
TGTGCCAGCAGCTTATCGCGGGTAGGGAACTCTGAAGCTTTCTTT
CASSLSRVGNSEAFF
>TRBD1|TRBV28|.|TRBJ2-2
TGTGCCAGCAGGACGGGACAGCTCTTCACCGGGGAGCTGTTTTTT
CASRTGQLFTGELFF
>.|TRBV4-1|few|TRBJ2-4
TGCGCCAGCAGCCAAGTTCCAGGGCTAGCCAAAAACATTCAGTACTTC
CASSQVPGLAKNIQYF